This TCR beta chain was found in a study of early T cells in non-severe SARS-CoV-2 infection. Study details: Sequencing of bulk RNA from unsorted whole blood was done, without chain pairing. Findings and limits, study-wide: Clonotype matching in VDJdb favored anti-spike CD8 responses and did not capture private and CD4 specificities.

Individual cDNA molecules received unique molecular identifiers. TCRdb recomputed calls from the 5' RACE reads with MiXCR, one row per CDR3 protein. The repertoire holds about 34,000 distinct CDR3 sequences, roughly 6% seen once, with approximately 7.5% in the top ten. V gave up 5 bases and J gave up 5 bases; unmatched junction bases: 14. CDR3 length: 16 residues. Per the germline V gene, CDR1 is MDHEN and CDR2 is SYDVKM. This clonotype was observed at least ten times. Its matching antigen is unknown. The chain links TRBV28 to TRBJ1-2; 7 nucleotides agree with TRBD1. Material for sequencing was whole blood. This clonotype was sampled from an adult who was a healthcare worker with PCR-confirmed SARS-CoV-2 infection or an uninfected control (not recorded which). Here the CDR3 reads CASSPTNPIQGYGYTF. In DNA, the CDR3 is TGTGCCAGCAGTCCAACCAACCCCATACAGGGGTATGGCTACACCTTC.